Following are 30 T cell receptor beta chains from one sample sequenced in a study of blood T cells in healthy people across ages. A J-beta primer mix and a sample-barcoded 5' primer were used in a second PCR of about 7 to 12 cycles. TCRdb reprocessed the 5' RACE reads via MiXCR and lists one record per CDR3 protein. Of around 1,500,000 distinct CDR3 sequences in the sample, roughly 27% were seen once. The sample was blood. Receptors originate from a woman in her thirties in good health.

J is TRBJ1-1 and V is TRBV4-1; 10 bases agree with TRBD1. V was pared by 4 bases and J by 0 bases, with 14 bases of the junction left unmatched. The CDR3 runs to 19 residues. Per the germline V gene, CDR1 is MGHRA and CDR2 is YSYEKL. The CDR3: CASSLMTLRDRGMNTEAFF. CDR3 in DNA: TGCGCCAGCAGCCTCATGACTCTTAGGGACAGGGGTATGAACACTGAAGCTTTCTTT.

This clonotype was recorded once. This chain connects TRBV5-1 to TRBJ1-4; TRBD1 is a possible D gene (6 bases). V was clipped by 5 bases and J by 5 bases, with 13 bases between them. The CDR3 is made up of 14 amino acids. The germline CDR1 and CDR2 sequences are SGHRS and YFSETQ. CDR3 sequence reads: CASRGAGVNEKLFF. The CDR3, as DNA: TGCGCCAGCAGGGGGGCAGGGGTGAATGAAAAACTGTTTTTT.

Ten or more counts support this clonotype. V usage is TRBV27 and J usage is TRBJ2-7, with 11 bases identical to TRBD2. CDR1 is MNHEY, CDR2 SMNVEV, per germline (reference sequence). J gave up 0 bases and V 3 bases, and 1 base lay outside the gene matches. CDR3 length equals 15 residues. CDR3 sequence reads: CASSLLAGGSYEQYF. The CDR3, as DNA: TGTGCCAGCAGTTTGCTAGCGGGAGGCTCCTACGAGCAGTACTTC.

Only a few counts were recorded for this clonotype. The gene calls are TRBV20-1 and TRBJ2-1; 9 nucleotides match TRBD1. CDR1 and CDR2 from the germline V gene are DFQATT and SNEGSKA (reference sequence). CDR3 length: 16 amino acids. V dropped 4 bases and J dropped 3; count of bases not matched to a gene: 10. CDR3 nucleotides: TGCAGTGCTATAACCGGGACAGGGATGCTCTACAATGAGCAGTTCTTC. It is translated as CSAITGTGMLYNEQFF.

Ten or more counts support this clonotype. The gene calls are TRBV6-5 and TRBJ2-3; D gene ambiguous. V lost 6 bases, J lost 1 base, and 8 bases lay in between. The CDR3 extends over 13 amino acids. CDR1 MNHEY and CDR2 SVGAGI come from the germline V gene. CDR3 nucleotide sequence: TGTGCCAGCAGACGTGACGGCACAGATACGCAGTATTTT. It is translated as CASRRDGTDTQYF.

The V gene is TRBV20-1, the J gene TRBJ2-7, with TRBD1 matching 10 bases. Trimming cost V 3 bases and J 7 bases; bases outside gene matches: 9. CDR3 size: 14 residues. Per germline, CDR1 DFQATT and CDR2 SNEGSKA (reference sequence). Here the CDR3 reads CSASRWTGGLEQYF. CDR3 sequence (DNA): TGCAGTGCTAGTCGGTGGACAGGGGGGTTGGAGCAGTACTTC.

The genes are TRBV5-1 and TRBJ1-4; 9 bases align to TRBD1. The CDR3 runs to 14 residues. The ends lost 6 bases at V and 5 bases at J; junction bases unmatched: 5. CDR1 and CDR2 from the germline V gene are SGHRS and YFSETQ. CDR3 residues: CASNPGTGNEKLFF. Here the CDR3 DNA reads TGCGCCAGCAACCCCGGGACAGGGAATGAAAAACTGTTTTTT.

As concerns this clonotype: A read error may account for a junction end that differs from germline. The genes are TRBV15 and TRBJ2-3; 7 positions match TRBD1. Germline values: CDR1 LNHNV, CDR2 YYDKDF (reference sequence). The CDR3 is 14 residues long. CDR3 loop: CATSRGDRTDMQYF. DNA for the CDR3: TGTGCCACCAGCAGAGGGGACAGAACAGATATGCAGTATTTT.

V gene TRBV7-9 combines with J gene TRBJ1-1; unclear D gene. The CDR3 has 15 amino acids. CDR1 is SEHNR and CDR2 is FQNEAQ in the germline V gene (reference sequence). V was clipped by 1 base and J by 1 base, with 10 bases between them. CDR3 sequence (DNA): TGTGCCAGCAGCTTAGTTTTCACCGGGAACACTGAAGCTTTCTTT. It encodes CASSLVFTGNTEAFF.

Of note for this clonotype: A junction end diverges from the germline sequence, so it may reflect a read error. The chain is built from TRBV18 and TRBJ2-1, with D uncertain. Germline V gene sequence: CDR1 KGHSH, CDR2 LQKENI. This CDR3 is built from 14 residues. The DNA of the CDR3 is TGTGCCAGCTCACCAGGGCCTCCAGACAATGGGCAGTTCTTC. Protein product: CASSPGPPDNGQFF.

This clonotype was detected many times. This CDR3 reads CATVDRLNSYEQYF. The CDR3 DNA follows: TGTGCCACCGTAGACAGGCTGAACTCCTACGAGCAGTACTTC. The chain recombines TRBV28 with TRBJ2-7, with D perhaps matching TRBD1 (6 bases). CDR1 is MDHEN and CDR2 is SYDVKM in the germline V gene. V was clipped by 10 bases and J by 0 bases, with 16 bases between them. CDR3 length equals 14 residues. Full variable domain (rest looked up from reference TRBV28 and TRBJ2-7): DVKVTQSSRYLVKRTGEKVFLECVQDMDHENMFWYRQDPGLGLRLIYFSYDVKMKEKGDIPEGYSVSREKKERFSLILESASTNQTSMYLCATVDRLNSYEQYFGPGTRLTVT.

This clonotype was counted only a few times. CDR3 bases: TGTGCCAGCAGCCAATTGAAACGAACAGAGACCCAGTACTTC. Its translation: CASSQLKRTETQYF. V usage is TRBV3-1 and J usage is TRBJ2-5, with D unresolved. Germline CDR1 LGHDT, CDR2 YNNKEL (reference sequence). V lost 2 bases, J lost 4 bases, and 11 bases lay in between. CDR3 length equals 14 residues.

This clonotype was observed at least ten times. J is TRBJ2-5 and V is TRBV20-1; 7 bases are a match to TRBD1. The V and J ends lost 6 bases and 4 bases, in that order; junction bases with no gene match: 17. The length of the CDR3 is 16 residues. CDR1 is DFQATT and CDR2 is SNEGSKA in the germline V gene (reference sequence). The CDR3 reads CSAAPSRQGEGETQYF. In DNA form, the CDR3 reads TGCAGTGCCGCGCCATCTCGACAGGGCGAAGGAGAGACCCAGTACTTC.

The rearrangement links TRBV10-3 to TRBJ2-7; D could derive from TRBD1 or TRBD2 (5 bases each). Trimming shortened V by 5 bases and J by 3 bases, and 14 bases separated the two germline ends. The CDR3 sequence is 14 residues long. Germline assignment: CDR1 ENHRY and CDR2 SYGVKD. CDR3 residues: CAISFARDGYEQYF. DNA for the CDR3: TGTGCCATCAGTTTTGCCCGGGACGGCTACGAGCAGTACTTC.

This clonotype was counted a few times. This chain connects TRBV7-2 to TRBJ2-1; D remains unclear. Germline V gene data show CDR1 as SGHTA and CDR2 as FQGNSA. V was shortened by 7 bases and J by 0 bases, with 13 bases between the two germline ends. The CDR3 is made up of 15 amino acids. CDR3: CASTQSLYSYNEQFF. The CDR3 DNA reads TGTGCCAGCACACAAAGTTTATACTCCTACAATGAGCAGTTCTTC.

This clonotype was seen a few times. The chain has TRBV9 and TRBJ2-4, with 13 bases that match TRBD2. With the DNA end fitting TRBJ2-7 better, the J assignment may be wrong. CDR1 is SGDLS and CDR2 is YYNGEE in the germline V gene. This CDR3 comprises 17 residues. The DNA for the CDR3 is TGTGCCAGCAGCGCACGTGCGACTAGCGGGAGGCCATACGAGCAGTACTTC. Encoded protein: CASSARATSGRPYEQYF.

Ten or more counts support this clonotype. The DNA of the CDR3 is TGTGCCAGCAGAGACAGCCTCTACGAGCAGTACTTC. It encodes CASRDSLYEQYF. The gene calls are TRBV2 and TRBJ2-7; the D gene is possibly TRBD1 (5 bases). There are 12 residues in the CDR3. Trimming stripped 6 bases from V and 3 bases from J, with 9 bases between. CDR1 and CDR2 from the germline V gene are SNHLY and FYNNEI.

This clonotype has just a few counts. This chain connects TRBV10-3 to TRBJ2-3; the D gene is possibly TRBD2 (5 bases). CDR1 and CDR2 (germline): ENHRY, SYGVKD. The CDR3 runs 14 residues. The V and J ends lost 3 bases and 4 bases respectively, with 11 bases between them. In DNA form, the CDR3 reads TGTGCCATCAGTGACCCCGGGGATTCAGATACGCAGTATTTT. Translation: CAISDPGDSDTQYF.

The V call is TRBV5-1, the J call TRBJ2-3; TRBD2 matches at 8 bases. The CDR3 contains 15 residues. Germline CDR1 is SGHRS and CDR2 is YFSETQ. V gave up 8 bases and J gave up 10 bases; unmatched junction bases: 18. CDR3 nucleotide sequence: TGCGCCAGTCTCCCCGGGGGTAGCGGGGCAACCCCGCAGTATTTT. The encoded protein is CASLPGGSGATPQYF.

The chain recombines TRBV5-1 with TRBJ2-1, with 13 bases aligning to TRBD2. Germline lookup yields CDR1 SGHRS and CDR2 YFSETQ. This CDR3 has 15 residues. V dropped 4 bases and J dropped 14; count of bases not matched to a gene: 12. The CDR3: CASSHRTSGRGGKFF. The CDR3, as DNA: TGCGCCAGCAGCCACCGGACTAGCGGGAGAGGGGGCAAGTTCTTC.

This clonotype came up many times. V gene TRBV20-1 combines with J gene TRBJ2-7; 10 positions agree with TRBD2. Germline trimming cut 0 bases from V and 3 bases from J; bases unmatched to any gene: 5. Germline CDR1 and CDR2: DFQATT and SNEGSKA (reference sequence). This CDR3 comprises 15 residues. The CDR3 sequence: CSARDTAGGIYEQYF. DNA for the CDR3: TGCAGTGCTAGAGATACAGCGGGAGGGATCTACGAGCAGTACTTC.

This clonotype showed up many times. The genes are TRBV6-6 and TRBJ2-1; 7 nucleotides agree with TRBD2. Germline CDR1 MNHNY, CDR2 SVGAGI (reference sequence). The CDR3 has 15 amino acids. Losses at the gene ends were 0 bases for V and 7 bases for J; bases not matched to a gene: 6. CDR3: CASSYSRQGGNEQFF. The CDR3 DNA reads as TGTGCCAGCAGTTACTCGCGCCAGGGAGGGAATGAGCAGTTCTTC.

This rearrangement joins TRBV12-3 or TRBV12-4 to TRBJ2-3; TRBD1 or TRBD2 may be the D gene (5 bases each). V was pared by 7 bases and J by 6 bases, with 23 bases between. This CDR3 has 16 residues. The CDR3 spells CASINNGASVWDTQYF. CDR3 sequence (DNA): TGTGCCAGCATTAATAACGGGGCTTCGGTGTGGGATACGCAGTATTTT.

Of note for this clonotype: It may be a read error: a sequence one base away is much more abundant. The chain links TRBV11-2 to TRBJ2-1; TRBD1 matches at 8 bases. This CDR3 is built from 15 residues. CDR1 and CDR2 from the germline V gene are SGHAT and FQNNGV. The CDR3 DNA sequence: TGTACCAGCAGCTTGGGACAGGTCTCCTACAATGAGCAGTTCTTC. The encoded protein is CTSSLGQVSYNEQFF. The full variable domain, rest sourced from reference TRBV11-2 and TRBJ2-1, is EAGVAQSPRYKIIEKRQSVAFWCNPISGHATLYWYQQILGQGPKLLIQFQNNGVVDDSQLPKDRFSAERLKGVDSTLKIQPAKLEDSAVYLCTSSLGQVSYNEQFFGPGTRLTVL.

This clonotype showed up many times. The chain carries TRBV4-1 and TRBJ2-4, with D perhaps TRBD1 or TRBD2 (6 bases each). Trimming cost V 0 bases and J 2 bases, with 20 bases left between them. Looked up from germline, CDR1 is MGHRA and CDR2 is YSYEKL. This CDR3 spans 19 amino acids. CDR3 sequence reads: CASSQEGGGDTHSKNIQYF. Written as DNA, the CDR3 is TGCGCCAGCAGCCAAGAAGGAGGCGGGGACACTCATTCCAAAAACATTCAGTACTTC.

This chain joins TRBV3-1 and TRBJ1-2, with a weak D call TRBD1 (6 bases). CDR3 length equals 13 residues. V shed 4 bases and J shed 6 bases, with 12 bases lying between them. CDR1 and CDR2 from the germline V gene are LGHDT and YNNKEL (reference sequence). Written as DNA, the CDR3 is TGTGCCAGCAGCCCCGACAGGTGGAATGGCTACACCTTC. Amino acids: CASSPDRWNGYTF.

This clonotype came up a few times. This CDR3 is CASSFFGEEQYF. CDR3 nucleotide sequence: TGTGCCAGCAGCTTCTTCGGGGAAGAGCAGTACTTC. This chain links TRBV7-2 with TRBJ2-5, with D perhaps TRBD2 (5 bases). The V end lost 3 bases, the J end lost 11 bases, and 13 bases lay between the germline ends. This CDR3 has 12 residues. The V gene's germline CDR1 is SGHTA and CDR2 FQGNSA.

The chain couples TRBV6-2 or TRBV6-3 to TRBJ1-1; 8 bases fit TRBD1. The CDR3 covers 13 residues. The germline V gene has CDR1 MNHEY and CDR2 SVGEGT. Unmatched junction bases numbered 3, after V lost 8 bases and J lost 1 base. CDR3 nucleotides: TGTGCCAGCCGCAGGGGGCAGAACACTGAAGCTTTCTTT. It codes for CASRRGQNTEAFF.

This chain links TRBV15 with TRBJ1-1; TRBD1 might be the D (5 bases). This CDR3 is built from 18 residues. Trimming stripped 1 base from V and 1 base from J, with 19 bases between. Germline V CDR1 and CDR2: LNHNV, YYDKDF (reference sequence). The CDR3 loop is CATSRVHPLLQGNTEAFF. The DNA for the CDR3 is TGTGCCACCAGCAGAGTCCATCCCCTCCTGCAGGGGAACACTGAAGCTTTCTTT.

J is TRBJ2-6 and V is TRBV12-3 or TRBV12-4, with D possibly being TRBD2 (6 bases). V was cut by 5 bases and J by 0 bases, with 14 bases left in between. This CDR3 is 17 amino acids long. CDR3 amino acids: CASSARDFSSGANVLTF. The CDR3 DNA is TGTGCCAGCAGTGCCCGGGACTTCAGCTCTGGGGCCAACGTCCTGACTTTC.